Given below is one T cell receptor beta chain in context. The entry originates in a study of PD-1 blockade in mismatch repair-deficient tumors. The CDR3 runs to 14 residues. The V and J ends lost 5 bases and 4 bases respectively, with 15 bases between them. From germline, CDR1 is SGHVS and CDR2 FQNEAQ. Some clones are missing from TCRdb's copy, which holds only in-frame ones; the method was immunoSEQ multiplex PCR. The profile shows about 34,000 clones, around 80% of them singletons. This receptor was identified in an adult with mismatch repair-deficient cancer. The sample was PBMCs, taken roughly 6 weeks after starting pembrolizumab. The gene calls are TRBV7-8 and TRBJ2-7; weak D call: TRBD2 (5 bases). CDR3 bases: TGTGCCAGCAGCCCCGGAGGAGTCGGTTACGAGCAGTACTTC. Translated: CASSPGGVGYEQYF.